This T cell receptor beta chain was recovered during a study of T-cell memory formation after mild COVID-19. As for the study in general: Most TCR clusters belonged to a single donor. General study points: Among CD4+ contracting clones, most were CM and EM, and CD8+ ones EMRA.

Comments on this clonotype: Its target is unknown.

Constant-segment-primed 5'RACE gave TCR alpha and TCR beta cDNA libraries with sample barcodes and UMIs. TCRdb ran MiXCR on the 5' RACE reads and lists one entry per CDR3 protein. The table has roughly 70,000 distinct CDR3 sequences, about a sixth seen once; the top ten hold around 29%. Between the trimmed V and J ends, which lost 4 bases and 3 bases, there was a span of 13 bases. Germline V gene lookup returns CDR1 SEHNR and CDR2 FQNEAQ (reference sequence). The CDR3 contains 14 residues. The gene calls are TRBV7-9 and TRBJ2-7, with D perhaps TRBD2 (6 bases). What was sequenced was PBMCs or a T cell subset sorted from them (not recorded which). This clonotype was obtained from an adult woman who had mild COVID-19 (a few samples of this study predate the infection). Cell type and time point are not known. The DNA of the CDR3 is TGTGCCAGCAGCTCCGGCGGGACTGACTACGAGCAGTACTTC. This translates into CASSSGGTDYEQYF.